This TCR beta chain derives from a study of identical twins. The study's findings and limits: Weaker excess twin sharing was seen among beta out-of-frame sequences.

Using its own MiXCR run on the 5' RACE reads, TCRdb lists one record per CDR3 protein. Of under 350,000 distinct CDR3 sequences detected, 8% to 9.5% appear once; the ten largest clones hold roughly 7%. Healthy Caucasians provided all donations. Germline V gives CDR1 ENHRY, CDR2 SYGVKD. CDR3 size: 12 residues. The V gene lost 3 bases and the J gene lost 5 bases, with 5 bases spanning the gap. There are many counts of this clonotype. The target antigen is unknown. These data were also reused for a study on yellow fever vaccine responses in identical twins.

The rearrangement links TRBV10-3 to TRBJ2-1; no clear D gene. The sample taken for sequencing was CD8+ T cells sorted from blood. This receptor was identified in a woman younger than 30 in good health. CDR3 loop: CAISDLDNEQFF. The CDR3 bases are TGTGCCATCAGTGATTTGGACAATGAGCAGTTCTTC.